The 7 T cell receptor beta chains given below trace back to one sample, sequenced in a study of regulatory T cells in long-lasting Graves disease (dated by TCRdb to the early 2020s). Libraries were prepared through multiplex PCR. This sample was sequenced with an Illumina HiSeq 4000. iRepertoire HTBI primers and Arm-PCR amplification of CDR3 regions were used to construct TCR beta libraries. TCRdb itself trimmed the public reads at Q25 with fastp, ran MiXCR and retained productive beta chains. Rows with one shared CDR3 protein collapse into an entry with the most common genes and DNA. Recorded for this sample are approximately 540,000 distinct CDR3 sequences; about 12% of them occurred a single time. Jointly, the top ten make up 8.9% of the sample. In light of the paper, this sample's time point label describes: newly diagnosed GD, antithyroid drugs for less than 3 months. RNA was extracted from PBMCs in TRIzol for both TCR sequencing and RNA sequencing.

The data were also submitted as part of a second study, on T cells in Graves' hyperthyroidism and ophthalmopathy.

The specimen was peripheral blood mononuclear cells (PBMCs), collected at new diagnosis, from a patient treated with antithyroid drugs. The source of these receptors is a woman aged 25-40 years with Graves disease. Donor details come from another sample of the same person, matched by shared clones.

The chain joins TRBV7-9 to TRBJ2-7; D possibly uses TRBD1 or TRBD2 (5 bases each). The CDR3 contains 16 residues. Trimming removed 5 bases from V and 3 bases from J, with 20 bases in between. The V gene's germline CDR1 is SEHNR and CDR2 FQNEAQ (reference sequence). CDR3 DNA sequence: TGTGCCAGCAGCCGACCGGGACGGAGGATCGACTACGAGCAGTACTTC. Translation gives CASSRPGRRIDYEQYF.

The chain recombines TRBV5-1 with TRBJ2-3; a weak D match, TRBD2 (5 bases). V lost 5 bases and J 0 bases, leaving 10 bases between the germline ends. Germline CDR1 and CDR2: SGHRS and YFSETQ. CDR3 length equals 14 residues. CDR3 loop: CASRERASTDTQYF. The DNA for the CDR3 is TGCGCCAGCAGGGAGAGGGCTAGCACAGATACGCAGTATTTT.

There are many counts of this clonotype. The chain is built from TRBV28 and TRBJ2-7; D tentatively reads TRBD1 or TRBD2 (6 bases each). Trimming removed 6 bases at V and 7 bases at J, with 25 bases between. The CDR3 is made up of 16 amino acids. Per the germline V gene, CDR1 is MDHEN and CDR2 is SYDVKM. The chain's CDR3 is CASRWISQGRLAEQYF. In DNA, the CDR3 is TGTGCCAGCAGGTGGATTTCGCAGGGGAGGCTCGCGGAGCAGTACTTC.

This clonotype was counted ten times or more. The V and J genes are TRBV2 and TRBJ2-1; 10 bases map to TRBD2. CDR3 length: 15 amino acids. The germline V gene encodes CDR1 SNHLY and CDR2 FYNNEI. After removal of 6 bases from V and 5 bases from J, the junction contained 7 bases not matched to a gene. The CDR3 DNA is TGTGCCAGCAGCGTCGAGCTAGCGGGAGACAATGAGCAGTTCTTC. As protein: CASSVELAGDNEQFF.

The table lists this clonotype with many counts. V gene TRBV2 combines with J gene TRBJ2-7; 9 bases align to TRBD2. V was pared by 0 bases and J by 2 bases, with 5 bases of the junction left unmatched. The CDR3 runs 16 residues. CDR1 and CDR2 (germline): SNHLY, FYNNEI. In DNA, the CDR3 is TGTGCCAGCAGTGAAGCGCTTCGACTAGCGGCCTACGAGCAGTACTTC. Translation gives CASSEALRLAAYEQYF. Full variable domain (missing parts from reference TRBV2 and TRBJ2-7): EPEVTQTPSHQVTQMGQEVILRCVPISNHLYFYWYRQILGQKVEFLVSFYNNEISEKSEIFDDQFSVERPDGSNFTLKIRSTKLEDSAMYFCASSEALRLAAYEQYFGPGTRLTVT.

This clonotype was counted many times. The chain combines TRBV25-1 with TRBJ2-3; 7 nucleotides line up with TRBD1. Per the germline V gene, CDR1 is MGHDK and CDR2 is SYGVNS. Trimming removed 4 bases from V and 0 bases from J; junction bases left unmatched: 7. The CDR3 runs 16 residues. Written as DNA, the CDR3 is TGTGCCAGCAGTGTAACAGGGGAAGCGAGCACAGATACGCAGTATTTT. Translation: CASSVTGEASTDTQYF. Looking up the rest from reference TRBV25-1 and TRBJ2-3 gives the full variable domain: EADIYQTPRYLVIGTGKKITLECSQTMGHDKMYWYQQDPGMELHLIHYSYGVNSTEKGDLSSESTVSRIRTEHFPLTLESARPSHTSQYLCASSVTGEASTDTQYFGPGTRLTVL.

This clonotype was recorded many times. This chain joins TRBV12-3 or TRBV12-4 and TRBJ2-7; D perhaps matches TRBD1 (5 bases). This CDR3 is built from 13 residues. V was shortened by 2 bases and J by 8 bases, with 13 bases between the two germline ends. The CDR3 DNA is TGTGCCAGCAGTTTAACGCCAGGGCTAAAGCAGTACTTC. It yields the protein CASSLTPGLKQYF.